Below are 11 T cell receptor beta chains sequenced from a single sample in a study of beta chain features in type 1 diabetes. Study-level points and caveats: There was a moderate but significant shortening of TCRB CDR3s in all four CD4+ subsets of Type 1 diabetes patients.

Sequenced material consisted of expressed TCRB transcripts (all of the isolated RNA was reverse transcribed). Some clones are missing from TCRdb's copy, which holds only in-frame ones; the method was immunoSEQ multiplex PCR. This table holds 25,000 to 30,000 clones, approximately 55% found once. Their cognate antigens are unknown. The sequenced material came from Tregs from blood. The source of these receptors is a woman between 18 and 29 years old with type 1 diabetes.

J is TRBJ1-1 and V is TRBV7-2, with D hard to call. This CDR3 region has 13 residues. V lost 0 bases and J 8 bases, leaving 10 bases between the germline ends. Germline V lookup: CDR1 SGHTA, CDR2 FQGNSA. CDR3 nucleotide sequence: TGTGCCAGCAGCTTAGCTGTGGATAGCGAAGCTTTCTTT. This codes for CASSLAVDSEAFF.

This clone has only a few counts. The chain employs TRBV11-2 and TRBJ2-1; TRBD2 aligns across 9 bases. V was clipped by 6 bases and J by 6 bases; unmatched bases: 15. Looked up from germline, CDR1 is SGHAT and CDR2 is FQNNGV. CDR3 length: 17 residues. CDR3 in amino acids: CASSHPPGLARGNEQFF. DNA of the CDR3: TGTGCCAGCAGTCACCCCCCGGGACTAGCCAGGGGCAATGAGCAGTTCTTC.

CDR3 in amino acids: CASSYSTPNYGYTF. DNA of the CDR3: TGTGCCAGCAGTTACTCGACACCTAACTATGGCTACACCTTC. This chain uses TRBV6-5 with TRBJ1-2; D unresolved. The CDR3 has 14 amino acids. With 0 bases removed from V and 0 bases from J, the gap between germline ends came to 5 bases. The germline V gene has CDR1 MNHEY and CDR2 SVGAGI.

This clone was seen a few times. The rearrangement uses TRBV7-2 and TRBJ2-7; TRBD1 aligns across 9 bases. This CDR3 has 13 amino acids. The trim removed 8 bases at V and 6 bases at J, leaving 8 bases unmatched. The germline CDR1 and CDR2 sequences are SGHTA and FQGNSA. For the CDR3, the DNA is TGTGCCAGCGGAGACAGGGGGAGGCTCGAGCAGTACTTC. Protein: CASGDRGRLEQYF.

The rearrangement links TRBV7-2 to TRBJ2-4; D is perhaps TRBD1 (5 bases). V gave up 1 base and J gave up 7 bases, with 14 bases separating them. CDR1 is SGHTA, CDR2 FQGNSA, per germline. This CDR3 comprises 15 residues. The CDR3 loop reads CASSLVGAPGNIQYF. DNA of the CDR3: TGTGCCAGCAGCTTAGTAGGGGCTCCCGGGAACATTCAGTACTTC.

This clone has more than one count but fewer than ten. This chain uses TRBV10-3 with TRBJ1-3; D might be TRBD1 (6 bases). CDR1 ENHRY and CDR2 SYGVKD come from the germline V gene. Deletions cut 8 bases from V and 3 bases from J, with 11 bases between. The CDR3 spans 13 residues. The CDR3 nucleotides are TGTGCCATCTCCCGGGACAATGGAAACACCATATATTTT. This codes for CAISRDNGNTIYF.

The chain is built from TRBV19 and TRBJ2-2; 8 positions agree with TRBD2. V lost 1 base to trimming and J lost 4 bases; unmatched junction nucleotides: 5. CDR3 length: 16 residues. Germline V gene data show CDR1 as LNHDA and CDR2 as SQIVND (reference sequence). The CDR3 spells CASSIAAGAGTGELFF. In DNA form, the CDR3 reads TGTGCCAGTAGTATAGCAGCGGGAGCGGGCACCGGGGAGCTGTTTTTT.

This clone turned up a few times. The chain recombines TRBV25-1 with TRBJ1-2; 9 nucleotides match TRBD1. V shed 6 bases and J 7 bases; nucleotides not matched to a gene: 9. The CDR3 totals 14 residues. Germline CDR1 and CDR2: MGHDK and SYGVNS. The CDR3 bases are TGTGCCAGCAGGGAACAGGGGGCTCAGAGTGGCTACACCTTC. It specifies CASREQGAQSGYTF.

This clone has just a few counts. The CDR3 loop is CASSSRTGGATEAFF. The CDR3 nucleotides read TGTGCCAGCAGCTCTCGGACAGGGGGCGCTACTGAAGCTTTCTTT. The chain employs TRBV7-2 and TRBJ1-1; the match to TRBD1 covers 11 bases. V lost 4 bases to trimming and J lost 5 bases; unmatched junction nucleotides: 6. Germline loops: CDR1 SGHTA, CDR2 FQGNSA. This CDR3 comprises 15 residues.

The chain combines TRBV6-6 with TRBJ1-6; 7 nucleotides line up with TRBD1. The length of the CDR3 is 14 residues. The germline CDR1 and CDR2 sequences are MNHNY and SVGAGI (reference sequence). V was clipped by 7 bases and J by 12 bases; unmatched bases: 12. CDR3 nucleotide sequence: TGTGCCAGCACCGACAGGGCTAAAGGGGGACCCCTCCACTTT. It is translated as CASTDRAKGGPLHF.

The CDR3 loop is CAWSVMGQGSRNQPQHF. DNA for the CDR3: TGTGCCTGGAGTGTTATGGGACAGGGGAGCCGCAATCAGCCCCAGCATTTT. The chain couples TRBV30 to TRBJ1-5, with TRBD1 identical over 10 bases. V shed 0 bases, J shed 2 bases, and the junction held 7 bases outside the gene matches. The CDR3 is 17 amino acids. Germline V gene lookup returns CDR1 GTSNPN and CDR2 SVGIG (reference sequence).